This T cell receptor beta chain was sequenced during a study of technical replicates of blood from several donors. Germline CDR1 reads MGHDK; CDR2 reads SYGVNS. Trimming took 8 bases from V and 7 from J; bases not matched to a gene: 7. The CDR3 is 14 residues long. TCRdb keeps only in-frame clones here, not all; method: immunoSEQ multiplex PCR. The table has about 73,000 clones, 93% seen once. The sequenced sample was T cells isolated from PBMCs. This receptor was identified in a human donor in good health. This chain joins TRBV25-1 and TRBJ2-1; 11 nucleotides match TRBD1. The CDR3 DNA reads TGTGCCAGCCAGGGGACAGGGGGTCGGAATGAGCAGTTCTTC. Translation gives CASQGTGGRNEQFF.